These 3 T cell receptor beta chains originate from one sample sequenced in a study of T cell repertoires in cytomegalovirus infection (dated 2019 in TCRdb). Sequencing was carried out with an Illumina HiSeq 1500. TCRdb cleaned the public reads at Q25 with fastp, built clones with MiXCR and kept in-frame beta chains. Identical CDR3 proteins give one entry, which carries the most common genes and DNA. For this sample there are about 830,000 distinct CDR3 sequences; 30% to 35% appear just once. The ten largest clones add up to around 12% of the sample. For these receptors, no antigen is known. What this sample's treatment or condition label stands for: in vitro stimulation with specific CMV peptide epitopes to enrich CMV-specific T cells. The sequences come from cultured CD8+ T cells from PBMCs, collected from culture after CMV antigen stimulation. The receptors come from a human donor in good health (CMV status not recorded). Some clones in this sample may be carry-over from other donors' samples.

This clonotype was picked up one time. The chain has TRBV6-8 and TRBJ1-1; perhaps TRBD1 as D (5 bases). This CDR3 contains 15 residues. V gave up 2 bases and J gave up 6 bases, with 16 bases separating them. Germline V gene data show CDR1 as MNHGY and CDR2 as SAAAGT. Here the CDR3 reads CASSYVYRSPAEAFF. The DNA of the CDR3 is TGTGCCAGCAGTTACGTATACAGGTCCCCCGCTGAAGCTTTCTTT.

There are a few counts of this clonotype. V and J are TRBV7-9 and TRBJ1-1, with a tentative D call TRBD1 (5 bases). V was trimmed by 6 bases and J by 8 bases, leaving 10 bases between them. Germline-derived CDR1 and CDR2 are SEHNR and FQNEAQ (reference sequence). The CDR3 contains 11 residues. CDR3: CASRIAGEAFF. CDR3 DNA: TGTGCCAGCAGGATAGCAGGGGAAGCTTTCTTT.

This clonotype was picked up many times. The chain has TRBV6-1 and TRBJ1-6, with 7 bases that match TRBD1. CDR1 MNHNS and CDR2 SASEGT come from the germline V gene. The V gene end was trimmed by 6 bases and the J gene end by 7 bases; junction bases not matched to a gene: 6. The CDR3 runs 14 residues. This chain's CDR3 is CASSNRDRNSPLHF. The CDR3 DNA sequence: TGTGCCAGCAGCAACCGGGACAGAAATTCACCCCTCCACTTT.